The present entry profiles one TCR beta chain with its context. Its antigen has not been determined. No per-base quality is available; no much larger clone lies one base away. This sample is drawn from a study of CD8 T cells in Susac syndrome (dated by TCRdb to the late 2010s). Broadly, across the study: Whether CD8+ T cell activation and differentiation in Susac syndrome was antigen driven was tested using repertoire sequencing. Clonality of the CD8+ T cell repertoire was compared between about a dozen healthy donors, roughly 14 Susac syndrome patients and 15 or so multiple sclerosis patients.

Overall study results and their limits: The TCR sequencing and HLA analysis was acknowledged to have included a relatively small number of individuals.

High-throughput TCR beta sequencing profiled peripheral blood CD8+ and CD4+ T cells from healthy donors, Susac syndrome patients and multiple sclerosis patients. The multiple sclerosis controls were treatment-naive patients who had stable or active relapsing-remitting disease and met the revised McDonald criteria. Bulk CD8+ and CD4+ T cells were purified by magnetic negative isolation, whereas CD8+ TEMRA cells were enriched by FACS. Blood was drawn into EDTA tubes, processed within 24 hours, and PBMCs were isolated by density gradient centrifugation. PBMCs destined for TCR sequencing were cryopreserved in liquid nitrogen and later thawed in a 37 °C water bath. The sorted or isolated CD4+, CD8+ and CD8+ TEMRA cells had a purity of 90% or higher. RNA was extracted using the RNeasy kit, and roughly 0.45 to 1 microgram was reverse transcribed with random hexamers. TCR beta CDR3 regions were amplified with the immunoSEQ multiplex PCR assay covering 54 Vbeta and 13 Jbeta segments. Bias from PCR amplification was corrected by using a synthetic template baseline for primer optimization and for computational correction. As for the authors' bioinformatics: Reads were annotated to V, D and J genes per IMGT and analyzed with immunoSEQ Analyzer, keeping only productive sequences. Clonality was calculated as one minus the Shannon entropy normalized by log2 of the number of productive unique sequences. For each patient and control, public and private clones were evaluated among the 100 most prevalent clones. Susac-specific clones were defined as absent from healthy and MS cohorts, 1052 published viral clones and other ImmuneACCESS disease sequences. Clones were called with MiXCR by TCRdb after fastp trimmed the public reads at Q25, and only in-frame beta chains were retained. Entries that share a CDR3 protein sequence are merged under the most common genes and DNA. The V and J calls shown here were made by TCRdb, not taken from the authors' results. In this sample the table shows 250,000 to 300,000 distinct CDR3 sequences, more than 75% of which occur a single time. Of the sample, around 0.12% is held by the ten largest clones.

According to the germline V gene (reference sequence), CDR1 reads MNHEY and CDR2 reads SMNVEV. Inclusive of the bounding cysteine and phenylalanine, the CDR3 is 17 residues long. The only DNA kept is the CDR3, 51 bases in frame from the first base. Relative to germline, V is missing 7 bases and J is missing 0 bases, with 9 bases of the junction outside any gene match. Sequenced: CD8+ T cells from PBMCs. The sequence links TRBV27 to TRBJ2-3; 11 bases in the middle match TRBD2. The TCR comes from a human donor with multiple sclerosis. DNA sequence: TGTGCCAGCACCAAACTCCGGACTAGCGGGAGCACAGATACGCAGTATTTT. Its protein product is CASTKLRTSGSTDTQYF.